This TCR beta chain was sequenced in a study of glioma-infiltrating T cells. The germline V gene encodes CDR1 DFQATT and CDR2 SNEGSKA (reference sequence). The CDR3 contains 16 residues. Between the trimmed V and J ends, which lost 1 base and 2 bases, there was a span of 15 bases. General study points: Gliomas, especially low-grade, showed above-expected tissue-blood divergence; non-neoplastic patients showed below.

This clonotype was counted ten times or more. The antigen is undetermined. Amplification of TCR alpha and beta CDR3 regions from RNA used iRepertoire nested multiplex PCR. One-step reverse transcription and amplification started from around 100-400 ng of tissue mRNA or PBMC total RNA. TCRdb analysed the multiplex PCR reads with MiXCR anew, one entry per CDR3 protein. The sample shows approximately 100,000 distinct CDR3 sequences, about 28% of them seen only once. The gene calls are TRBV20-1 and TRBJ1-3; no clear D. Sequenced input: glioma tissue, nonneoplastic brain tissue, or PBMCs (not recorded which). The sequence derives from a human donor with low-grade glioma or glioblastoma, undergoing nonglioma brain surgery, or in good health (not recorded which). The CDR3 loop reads CSARGGRAWAGNTIYF. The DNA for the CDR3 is TGCAGTGCTAGAGGTGGTCGAGCCTGGGCTGGAAACACCATATATTTT.